The entry below describes one T cell receptor (beta chain). Its matching antigen is unknown. The entry originates in a study of T cell repertoires in cytomegalovirus infection. Study as a whole: Both a matching HLA type and CMV infection were indicated by public TCR beta signatures.

TCRdb analysed the reads with MiXCR anew, one entry per CDR3 protein. The sample comprises about 740,000 distinct CDR3 sequences, 35% to 45% of which are singletons, and 2.5% to 3.5% rests with the top ten. Study-level results: The response measured ex vivo was dominated by TCR beta clonotypes (HLA-C-restricted and CMV-specific).

The CDR3 has 12 amino acids. V lost 2 bases to trimming and J lost 3 bases, with 5 bases between them. Looked up from germline, CDR1 is ENHRY and CDR2 is SYGVKD. The chain combines TRBV10-3 with TRBJ2-7, with D uncertain. The source material was PBMCs. This TCR was recovered from a human donor in good health (CMV status not recorded). Some clones in this sample may be carry-over from other donors' samples. CDR3 sequence (DNA): TGTGCCATCAGTGAGGGATACTACGAGCAGTACTTC. Encoded protein: CAISEGYYEQYF.